A selection of T cell receptor beta chains follows, all from one sample in a study of CD8 T cells in ankylosing spondylitis. TCRdb recomputed calls from the 5' RACE reads with MiXCR, one row per CDR3 protein. The sample lists about 250,000 distinct CDR3 sequences, approximately 8% occurring once. Sequenced material: blood, either unsorted or a sorted T cell fraction (not recorded which). The receptors derive from a female donor with ankylosing spondylitis or in good health (not recorded which). Each CDR3 is given with its conserved first and last residue. D genes are given only for firm matches. Not every row has a clone size; where given, it reads once, few, many or a size class.

V	J	D	length	size	DNA	CDR3
TRBV19	TRBJ2-1	TRBD1	11	-	TGTGCAAGTGGGACAGGGGCTGAGCAGTTCTTC	CASGTGAEQFF
TRBV6-5	TRBJ2-2	-	12	many	TGTGCCAGCAGCCCCTACGCCGGGGAGCTGTTTTTT	CASSPYAGELFF
TRBV10-3	TRBJ2-2	TRBD2	15	many	TGTGCCATCAGTGGACGCGGGAGAGGGGACGGGGAGCTGTTTTTT	CAISGRGRGDGELFF
TRBV6-1	TRBJ2-5	TRBD2	19	many	TGTGCCAGCAGTGAAGTTACTAGCGGGCGGAGGAGGTTTAAAGAGACCCAGTACTTC	CASSEVTSGRRRFKETQYF
TRBV6-5	TRBJ2-3	-	16	many	TGTGCCAGCAGTTACTCGAAGCGCGAGCCTGCAGGAACGCAGTATTTT	CASSYSKREPAGTQYF
TRBV4-2	TRBJ1-6	-	16	many	TGTGCCAGCAGCCAATCGCAGGGATCTTATAATTCACCCCTCCACTTT	CASSQSQGSYNSPLHF
TRBV7-9	TRBJ2-3	-	14	many	TGTGCCAGCATGCGACTGTCTAGCACAGATACGCAGTATTTT	CASMRLSSTDTQYF
TRBV6-2/TRBV6-3	TRBJ2-1	TRBD2	19	many	TGTGCCAGCAGTTACCGTCAGACTAGCGGGAGGGAATGGGACAATGAGCAGTTCTTC	CASSYRQTSGREWDNEQFF
TRBV7-8	TRBJ2-1	TRBD1	13	many	TGTGCCAGCAGCCACCAAGGGACAGGTGAGCAGTTCTTC	CASSHQGTGEQFF
TRBV6-5	TRBJ1-3	TRBD1	18	many	TGTGCCAGCAGATCAGTCCCGGGACAGGGGAGGTCTGGAAACACCATATATTTT	CASRSVPGQGRSGNTIYF
TRBV7-8	TRBJ2-7	TRBD2	18	few	TGTGCCAGCAGCCTGCTTGAGACTAGCGGGATGAGCTCCTACGAGCAGTACTTC	CASSLLETSGMSSYEQYF
TRBV12-3/TRBV12-4	TRBJ2-3	TRBD2	15	many	TGTGCCAGCAGTCCTAGGACTAGCGGGAGCAATACGCAGTATTTT	CASSPRTSGSNTQYF
TRBV5-4	TRBJ2-4	-	14	-	TGTGCCAGCAGCCCGTGGGGTCAGCGGAACATTCAGTACTTC	CASSPWGQRNIQYF
TRBV5-1	TRBJ2-2	-	14	many	TGCGCCAGCAGCTTGGCGAGGAACACCGGGGAGCTGTTTTTT	CASSLARNTGELFF
TRBV20-1	TRBJ2-2	-	15	many	TGCAGTGCTAGAAGACGGGACCCGAACACCGGGGAGCTGTTTTTT	CSARRRDPNTGELFF
TRBV12-3/TRBV12-4	TRBJ2-3	TRBD1	14	many	TGTGCCAGCACCCTCGACAGGGGAACAGATACGCAGTATTTT	CASTLDRGTDTQYF
TRBV20-1	TRBJ1-5	-	16	-	TGCAGTGGGATAGGGACCGATTTTGAGGTGAATCAGCCCCAGCATTTT	CSGIGTDFEVNQPQHF
TRBV6-2/TRBV6-3	TRBJ2-7	TRBD2	16	few	TGTGCCAGCAGGGAAGGACTAGCGGGAGTCCCCTACGAGCAGTACTTC	CASREGLAGVPYEQYF
TRBV5-1	TRBJ2-7	TRBD1	14	many	TGCGCCAGCAGCTTGTTTCAGGGGGCGGACGAGCAGTACTTC	CASSLFQGADEQYF
TRBV30	TRBJ1-2	-	13	-	TGTGCCTGGAGTTTAGACCGGGGCTTTGGCTACACCTTC	CAWSLDRGFGYTF
TRBV12-3/TRBV12-4	TRBJ1-4	-	14	many	TGTGCCAGCGGGGTAGGAGCAACTAATGAAAAACTGTTTTTT	CASGVGATNEKLFF
TRBV4-3	TRBJ2-1	TRBD2	18	many	TGCGCCAGCAGCCAAGATCCTATTAGGCCGGGACTAATCAATGAGCAGTTCTTC	CASSQDPIRPGLINEQFF
TRBV5-1	TRBJ2-7	-	14	many	TGCGCCAGCTCCTTTACTAGAGACCCCTACGAGCAGTACTTC	CASSFTRDPYEQYF
TRBV7-2	TRBJ2-7	-	14	few	TGTGCCAGCAGCTTAGGGCGGCGAACCTACGAGCAGTACTTC	CASSLGRRTYEQYF
TRBV7-9	TRBJ1-5	-	15	many	TGTGCCAGCAGTCCACCGGGTCCTCCATATCAGCCCCAGCATTTT	CASSPPGPPYQPQHF
TRBV14	TRBJ1-6	-	15	many	TGTGCCAGCAGCCAAGCCCAGGGTAGCGGGTCACCCCTCCACTTT	CASSQAQGSGSPLHF
TRBV5-1	TRBJ2-3	TRBD2	15	few	TGCGCCAGCAGGGGAGGGACCTACTCCACAGATACGCAGTATTTT	CASRGGTYSTDTQYF
TRBV5-6	TRBJ2-1	-	16	many	TGTGCCAGCAGCTTGGTCGGGGGTTTGGCCTACAATGAGCAGTTCTTC	CASSLVGGLAYNEQFF
TRBV9	TRBJ2-3	-	13	many	TGTGCCAGCAGCGTGAGGGGTGCAGATACGCAGTATTTT	CASSVRGADTQYF